A single sample is the source of the 23 T cell receptor beta chains below, sequenced in a study of shared clonotypes between healthy human individuals. Sequencing was performed with immunoSEQ multiplex PCR; in TCRdb, only in-frame clones are kept and a portion is missing. The table records 2.3 million or so clones, 85% to 95% of them present only once. Material: naive CD4+ T cells from PBMCs. Subset defined: CD45RA+ positively selected. These receptors all come from a man between 18 and 29 years old in good health. Some clones in this sample may be carry-over from other donors' samples.

Note on this clone: This specimen includes other DNA sequences encoding the same CDR3. J is TRBJ2-5 and V is TRBV6-5, with 7 bases fitting TRBD2. Trimming cost V 2 bases and J 4 bases; bases outside gene matches: 1. Germline assignment: CDR1 MNHEY and CDR2 SVGAGI. This CDR3 region has 13 residues. The CDR3 coding sequence is TGTGCCAGCAGTTACGGGAGGGCAGAGACCCAGTACTTC. Translating it yields CASSYGRAETQYF.

This chain joins TRBV5-5 and TRBJ2-1; 7 bases match TRBD2. Germline V CDR1 and CDR2: SGHKS, YYEKEE (reference sequence). This CDR3 has 17 residues. Losses at the gene ends were 4 bases for V and 7 bases for J; bases not matched to a gene: 17. The CDR3 loop is CASSRLGDYPRGNEQFF. The CDR3 DNA reads as TGTGCCAGCAGCCGGTTAGGGGACTACCCGAGGGGAAATGAGCAGTTCTTC.

The chain joins TRBV28 to TRBJ1-5; D not resolved. The V gene's germline CDR1 is MDHEN and CDR2 SYDVKM. The V end lost 2 bases, the J end lost 3 bases, and 11 bases lay between the germline ends. The CDR3 covers 15 residues. The CDR3 sequence: CASSLVRHLNQPQHF. The CDR3 bases are TGTGCCAGCAGTTTAGTCCGGCACCTCAATCAGCCCCAGCATTTT.

The chain uses TRBV10-3 and TRBJ1-2; 10 nucleotides match TRBD1. The CDR3 is 15 residues long. Germline trimming cut 4 bases from V and 7 bases from J; bases unmatched to any gene: 9. Germline CDR1 and CDR2: ENHRY and SYGVKD. CDR3 bases: TGTGCCATCAGTGGGTTGACAGGGGGCGCGCCTGGCTACACCTTC. Translation gives CAISGLTGGAPGYTF.

This clone appeared a few times. In DNA, the CDR3 is TGTGCCAGCAGCTATACCGGGACTAGATACAATGAGCAGTTCTTC. It translates to CASSYTGTRYNEQFF. The genes are TRBV5-6 and TRBJ2-1, with TRBD2 matching over 8 bases. The CDR3 is 15 amino acids. Losses at the gene ends were 3 bases for V and 4 bases for J; bases not matched to a gene: 6. The V gene's germline CDR1 is SGHDT and CDR2 YYEEEE. Variable domain in full (rest from reference TRBV5-6 and TRBJ2-1): DAGVTQSPTHLIKTRGQQVTLRCSPKSGHDTVSWYQQALGQGPQFIFQYYEEEERQRGNFPDRFSGHQFPNYSSELNVNALLLGDSALYLCASSYTGTRYNEQFFGPGTRLTVL.

The chain employs TRBV7-2 and TRBJ2-7; TRBD2 matches 9 bases. After removal of 5 bases from V and 4 bases from J, the junction contained 9 bases not matched to a gene. Germline lookup yields CDR1 SGHTA and CDR2 FQGNSA. The CDR3 has 15 residues. The CDR3 DNA follows: TGTGCCAGCAGCCATAGCGGGAGAGTCCAGTACGAGCAGTACTTC. Protein product: CASSHSGRVQYEQYF.

V usage is TRBV7-2 and J usage is TRBJ2-5, with D maybe TRBD1 (5 bases). The CDR3 has 14 amino acids. The germline gives CDR1 SGHTA, CDR2 FQGNSA. Trimming took 2 bases from V and 2 from J, leaving 9 bases between them. The CDR3 DNA reads as TGTGCCAGCAGCTTATTTAGGGGTCAAGAGACCCAGTACTTC. Translated, it gives CASSLFRGQETQYF.

The rearrangement uses TRBV5-1 and TRBJ2-7, with TRBD1 as a possible D gene (6 bases). The CDR3 loop spans 16 amino acids. V was cut by 0 bases and J by 0 bases, with 13 bases left in between. The germline CDR1 and CDR2 sequences are SGHRS and YFSETQ. Here the CDR3 DNA reads TGCGCCAGCAGCTTGGGGGGGCCAGGGACCTCCTACGAGCAGTACTTC. Residues: CASSLGGPGTSYEQYF.

The chain couples TRBV2 to TRBJ2-5; 8 bases match TRBD1. Per germline, CDR1 SNHLY and CDR2 FYNNEI. V was pared by 6 bases and J by 4 bases, with 7 bases of the junction left unmatched. This CDR3 region has 14 residues. The CDR3 DNA reads as TGTGCCAGCAGAAAAACAGGGGGAGGAGAGACCCAGTACTTC. Translation gives CASRKTGGGETQYF.

The chain carries TRBV18 and TRBJ2-4; D possibly corresponds to TRBD1 (5 bases). Trimming shortened V by 3 bases and J by 4 bases, and 10 bases separated the two germline ends. The CDR3 spans 14 residues. Germline V gene lookup returns CDR1 KGHSH and CDR2 LQKENI. CDR3 sequence (DNA): TGTGCCAGCTCACCGCAGGGAAAGAAAAACATTCAGTACTTC. Encoded protein: CASSPQGKKNIQYF. Drawing the rest from reference TRBV18 and TRBJ2-4, the complete variable domain is NAGVMQNPRHLVRRRGQEARLRCSPMKGHSHVYWYRQLPEEGLKFMVYLQKENIIDESGMPKERFSAEFPKEGPSILRIQQVVRGDSAAYFCASSPQGKKNIQYFGAGTRLSVL.

This sequence joins TRBV5-1 and TRBJ2-3, with a possible D match to TRBD2 (6 bases). This CDR3 is built from 16 residues. Trimming shortened V by 1 base and J by 0 bases, and 12 bases separated the two germline ends. Germline V CDR1 and CDR2: SGHRS, YFSETQ. CDR3 in amino acids: CASSLSPSVSTDTQYF. Here the CDR3 DNA reads TGCGCCAGCAGCTTGTCGCCTAGCGTTAGCACAGATACGCAGTATTTT.

The chain carries TRBV18 and TRBJ1-4; TRBD1 matches at 7 bases. The junction had 7 bases not matched to a gene; V was cut back by 3 bases and J by 3 bases. Germline V CDR1 and CDR2: KGHSH, LQKENI. This CDR3 is 16 amino acids long. The CDR3 protein is CASSPRGGTANEKLFF. The DNA of the CDR3 is TGTGCCAGCTCACCGCGCGGCGGGACAGCTAATGAAAAACTGTTTTTT.

The chain employs TRBV19 and TRBJ2-7; tentatively, D is TRBD2 (6 bases). The CDR3 contains 14 residues. Germline V lookup: CDR1 LNHDA, CDR2 SQIVND (reference sequence). V gave up 6 bases and J gave up 1 base, with 13 bases separating them. The CDR3 bases are TGTGCCAGTAGACGGGAGAGGGGTTCCTACGAGCAGTACTTC. As protein: CASRRERGSYEQYF.

The chain carries TRBV7-9 and TRBJ2-2, with TRBD2 identical over 7 bases. V shed 5 bases, J shed 5 bases, and the junction held 14 bases outside the gene matches. The germline CDR1 and CDR2 sequences are SEHNR and FQNEAQ (reference sequence). The CDR3 runs to 17 residues. The CDR3 sequence is CASSGKWISRETGELFF. DNA of the CDR3: TGTGCCAGCAGCGGAAAATGGATATCGCGGGAGACCGGGGAGCTGTTTTTT.

J is TRBJ2-2 and V is TRBV28; no reliable D call. The CDR3 is 12 residues long. Germline assignment: CDR1 MDHEN and CDR2 SYDVKM. The V and J ends lost 2 bases and 6 bases respectively, with 4 bases between them. CDR3 residues: CASSLAPGELFF. CDR3 coding DNA: TGTGCCAGCAGTTTAGCCCCCGGGGAGCTGTTTTTT. Variable domain in full (rest from reference TRBV28 and TRBJ2-2): DVKVTQSSRYLVKRTGEKVFLECVQDMDHENMFWYRQDPGLGLRLIYFSYDVKMKEKGDIPEGYSVSREKKERFSLILESASTNQTSMYLCASSLAPGELFFGEGSRLTVL.

This clone was seen a single time. This chain links TRBV20-1 with TRBJ2-7; tentative D call: TRBD2 (6 bases). Deletions cut 2 bases from V and 6 bases from J, with 8 bases between. The germline gives CDR1 DFQATT, CDR2 SNEGSKA (reference sequence). The CDR3 length is 11 residues. In DNA, the CDR3 is TGCAGTGCTAGAAGGGGAGGCGAGCAGTACTTC. Its protein is CSARRGGEQYF.

The chain uses TRBV19 and TRBJ1-5; 7 positions agree with TRBD1. Germline V gene sequence: CDR1 LNHDA, CDR2 SQIVND (reference sequence). This CDR3 has 12 amino acids. V trimming: 10 bases; J trimming: 6 bases; junction bases outside the gene matches: 6. CDR3 region: CATRGAGQPQHF. In nucleotides, the CDR3 is TGTGCCACCAGGGGGGCAGGTCAGCCCCAGCATTTT.

Concerning this clone itself: In the same sample, other DNA sequences code for this CDR3. V is TRBV2 and J is TRBJ2-7; unclear D gene. Germline assignment: CDR1 SNHLY and CDR2 FYNNEI. V gave up 1 base and J gave up 4 bases, with 5 bases separating them. The CDR3 extends over 12 amino acids. The CDR3 loop is CASSEGGYEQYF. The CDR3 nucleotides are TGTGCCAGCAGTGAAGGGGGTTACGAGCAGTACTTC. The full variable domain, in which reference TRBV2 and TRBJ2-7 provide the parts outside the CDR3, is EPEVTQTPSHQVTQMGQEVILRCVPISNHLYFYWYRQILGQKVEFLVSFYNNEISEKSEIFDDQFSVERPDGSNFTLKIRSTKLEDSAMYFCASSEGGYEQYFGPGTRLTVT.

A note on this clone: The junction and the germline gene differ at one end; a read error may be behind it. The chain has TRBV2 and TRBJ2-1, with 9 bases aligning to TRBD1. The CDR3 is made up of 15 amino acids. Germline loops: CDR1 SNHLY, CDR2 FYNNEI. As DNA, the CDR3 is TGTGCCAGCAGTACCGGGACAGGGAATTACGGGGGCAAGATCTTC. Protein product: CASSTGTGNYGGKIF.

The chain uses TRBV28 and TRBJ2-2; D is possibly TRBD2 (6 bases). Germline CDR1 reads MDHEN; CDR2 reads SYDVKM. This CDR3 has 16 residues. Deletions cut 7 bases from V and 6 bases from J, with 21 bases between. The CDR3 nucleotides read TGTGCCAGCATTAGGTGGGCGGGACTGGGACCCGGGGAGCTGTTTTTT. Protein sequence: CASIRWAGLGPGELFF.

This rearrangement joins TRBV14 to TRBJ2-5; possibly TRBD1 or TRBD2 for D (5 bases each). This CDR3 is built from 14 residues. The germline V and J ends were trimmed by 0 bases and 4 bases, with 9 bases remaining between them. CDR1 is SGHDN and CDR2 is FVKESK in the germline V gene. CDR3 in amino acids: CASSQDIGGETQYF. The CDR3 DNA sequence: TGTGCCAGCAGCCAAGATATTGGGGGAGAGACCCAGTACTTC. The full variable domain, completed using reference TRBV14 and TRBJ2-5, is EAGVTQFPSHSVIEKGQTVTLRCDPISGHDNLYWYRRVMGKEIKFLLHFVKESKQDESGMPNNRFLAERTGGTYSTLKVQPAELEDSGVYFCASSQDIGGETQYFGPGTRLLVL.

The V and J genes are TRBV6-1 and TRBJ1-2; D uncertain. CDR3 size: 12 residues. CDR1 is MNHNS and CDR2 is SASEGT in the germline V gene. V was pared by 1 base and J by 3 bases, with 3 bases between. In nucleotides, the CDR3 is TGTGCCAGCAGTGAAGAAGACTATGGCTACACCTTC. It specifies CASSEEDYGYTF.

This clone is a singleton in its sample. This chain links TRBV10-3 with TRBJ2-5, with 7 positions matching TRBD1. The germline gives CDR1 ENHRY, CDR2 SYGVKD. This CDR3 comprises 13 residues. Germline trimming cut 2 bases from V and 4 bases from J; bases unmatched to any gene: 1. CDR3: CAISERDRETQYF. DNA for the CDR3: TGTGCCATCAGTGAGCGGGACAGAGAGACCCAGTACTTC.